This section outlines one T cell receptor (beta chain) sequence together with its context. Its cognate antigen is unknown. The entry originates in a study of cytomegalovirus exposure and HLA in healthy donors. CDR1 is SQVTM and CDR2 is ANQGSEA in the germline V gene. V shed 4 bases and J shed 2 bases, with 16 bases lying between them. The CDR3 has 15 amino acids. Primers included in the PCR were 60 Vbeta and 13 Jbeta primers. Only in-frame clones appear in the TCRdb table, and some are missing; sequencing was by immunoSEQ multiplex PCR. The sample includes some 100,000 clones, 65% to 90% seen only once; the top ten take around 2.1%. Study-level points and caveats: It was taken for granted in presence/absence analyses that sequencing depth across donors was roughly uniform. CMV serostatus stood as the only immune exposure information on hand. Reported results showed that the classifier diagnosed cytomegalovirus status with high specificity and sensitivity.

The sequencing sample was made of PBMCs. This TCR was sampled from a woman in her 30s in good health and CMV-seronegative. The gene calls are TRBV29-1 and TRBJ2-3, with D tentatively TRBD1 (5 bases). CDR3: CSVGGRSSSTDTQYF. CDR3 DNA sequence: TGCAGCGTTGGGGGCAGGTCATCCTCCACAGATACGCAGTATTTT.